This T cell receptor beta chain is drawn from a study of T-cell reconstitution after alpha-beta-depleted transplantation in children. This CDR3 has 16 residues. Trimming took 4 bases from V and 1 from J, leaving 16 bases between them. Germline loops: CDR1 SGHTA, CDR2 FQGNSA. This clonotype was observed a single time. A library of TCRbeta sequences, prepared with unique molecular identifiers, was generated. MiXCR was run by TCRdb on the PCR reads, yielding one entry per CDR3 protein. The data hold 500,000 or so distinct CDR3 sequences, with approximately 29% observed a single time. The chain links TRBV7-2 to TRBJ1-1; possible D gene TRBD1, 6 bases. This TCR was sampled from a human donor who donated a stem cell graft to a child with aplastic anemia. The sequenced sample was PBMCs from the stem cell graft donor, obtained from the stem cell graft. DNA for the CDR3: TGTGCCAGCAGCTCGGAGTACAGGGCGCGGAACACTGAAGCTTTCTTT. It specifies CASSSEYRARNTEAFF.